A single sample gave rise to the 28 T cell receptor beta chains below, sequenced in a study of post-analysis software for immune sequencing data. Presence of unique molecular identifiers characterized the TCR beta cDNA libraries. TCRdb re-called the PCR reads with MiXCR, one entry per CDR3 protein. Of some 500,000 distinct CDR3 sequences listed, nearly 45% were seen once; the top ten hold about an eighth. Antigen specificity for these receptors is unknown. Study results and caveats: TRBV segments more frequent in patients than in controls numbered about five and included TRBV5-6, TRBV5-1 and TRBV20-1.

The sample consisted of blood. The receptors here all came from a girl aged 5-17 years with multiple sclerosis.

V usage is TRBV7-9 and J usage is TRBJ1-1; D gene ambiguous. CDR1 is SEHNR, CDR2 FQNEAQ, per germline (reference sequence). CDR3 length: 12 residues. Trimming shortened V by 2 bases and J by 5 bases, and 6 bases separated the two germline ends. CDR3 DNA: TGTGCCAGCAGCTTATTGGCTACTGAAGCTTTCTTT. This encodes CASSLLATEAFF.

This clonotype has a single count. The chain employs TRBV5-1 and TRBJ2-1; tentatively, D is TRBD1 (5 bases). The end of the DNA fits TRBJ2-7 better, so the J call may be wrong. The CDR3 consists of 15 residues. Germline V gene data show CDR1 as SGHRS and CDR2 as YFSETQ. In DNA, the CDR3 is TGCGCCAGCAGCTTAGTGTCAGGGTCTTCGAGTGAGCAGTACTTC. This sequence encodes CASSLVSGSSSEQYF.

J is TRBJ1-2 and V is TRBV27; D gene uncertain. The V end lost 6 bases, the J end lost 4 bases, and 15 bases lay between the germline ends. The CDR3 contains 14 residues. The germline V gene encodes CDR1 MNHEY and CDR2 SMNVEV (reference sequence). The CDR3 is CASRPPGNLYGYTF. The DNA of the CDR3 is TGTGCCAGCAGGCCACCCGGGAATCTCTATGGCTACACCTTC.

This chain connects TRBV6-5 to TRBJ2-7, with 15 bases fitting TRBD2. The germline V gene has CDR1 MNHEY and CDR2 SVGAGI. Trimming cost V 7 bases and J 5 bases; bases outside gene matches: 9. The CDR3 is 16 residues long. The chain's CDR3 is CASTGLAGGAGNEQYF. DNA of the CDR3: TGTGCCAGCACGGGACTAGCGGGAGGTGCGGGAAACGAGCAGTACTTC.

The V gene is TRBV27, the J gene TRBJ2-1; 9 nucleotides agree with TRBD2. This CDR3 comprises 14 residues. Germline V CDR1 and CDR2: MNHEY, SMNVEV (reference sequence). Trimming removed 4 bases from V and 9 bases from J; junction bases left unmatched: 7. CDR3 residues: CASSSSSGSAEQFF. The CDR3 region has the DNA TGTGCCAGCAGTTCAAGTAGCGGGAGTGCTGAGCAGTTCTTC.

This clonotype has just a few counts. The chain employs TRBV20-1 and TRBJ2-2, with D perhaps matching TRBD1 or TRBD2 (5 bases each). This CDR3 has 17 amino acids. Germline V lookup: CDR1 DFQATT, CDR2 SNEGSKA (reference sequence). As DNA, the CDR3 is TGCAGCCAGAAGGGACCGTCCGGAGACTTGAACACCGGGGAGCTGTTTTTT. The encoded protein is CSQKGPSGDLNTGELFF.

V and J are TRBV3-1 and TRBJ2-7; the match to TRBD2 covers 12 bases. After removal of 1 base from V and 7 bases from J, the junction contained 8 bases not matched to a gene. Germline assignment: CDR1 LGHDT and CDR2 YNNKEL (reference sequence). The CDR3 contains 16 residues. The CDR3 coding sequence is TGTGCCAGCAGCCAAGCTGCACTAGCGGGAGGAGGGGAGCAGTACTTC. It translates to CASSQAALAGGGEQYF.

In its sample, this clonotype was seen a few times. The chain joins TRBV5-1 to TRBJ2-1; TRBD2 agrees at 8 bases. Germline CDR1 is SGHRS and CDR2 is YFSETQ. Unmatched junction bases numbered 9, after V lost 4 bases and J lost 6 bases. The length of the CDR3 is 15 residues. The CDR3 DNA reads TGCGCCAGCAGCCCGACTAGCGTTAGGGTCAATGAGCAGTTCTTC. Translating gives CASSPTSVRVNEQFF.

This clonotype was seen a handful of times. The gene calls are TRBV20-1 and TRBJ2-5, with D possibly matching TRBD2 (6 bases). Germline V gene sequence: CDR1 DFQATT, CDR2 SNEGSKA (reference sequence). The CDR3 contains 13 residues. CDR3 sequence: CSVQLGGRETQYF. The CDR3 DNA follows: TGCAGCGTTCAACTCGGGGGTAGAGAGACCCAGTACTTC.

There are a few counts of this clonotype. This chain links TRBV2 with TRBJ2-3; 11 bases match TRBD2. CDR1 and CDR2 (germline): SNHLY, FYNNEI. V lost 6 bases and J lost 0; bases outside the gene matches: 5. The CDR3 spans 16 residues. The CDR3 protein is CASRLTSGTSTDTQYF. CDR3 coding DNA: TGTGCCAGCAGGCTGACTAGCGGGACAAGCACAGATACGCAGTATTTT. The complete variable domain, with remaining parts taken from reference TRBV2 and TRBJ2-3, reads EPEVTQTPSHQVTQMGQEVILRCVPISNHLYFYWYRQILGQKVEFLVSFYNNEISEKSEIFDDQFSVERPDGSNFTLKIRSTKLEDSAMYFCASRLTSGTSTDTQYFGPGTRLTVL.

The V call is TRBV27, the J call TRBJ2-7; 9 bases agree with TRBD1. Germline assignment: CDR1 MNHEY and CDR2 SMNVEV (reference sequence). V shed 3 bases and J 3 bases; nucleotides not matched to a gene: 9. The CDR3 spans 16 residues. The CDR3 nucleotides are TGTGCCAGCAGTTTGCGCGGGGACAGGGAGTTCTACGAGCAGTACTTC. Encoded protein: CASSLRGDREFYEQYF.

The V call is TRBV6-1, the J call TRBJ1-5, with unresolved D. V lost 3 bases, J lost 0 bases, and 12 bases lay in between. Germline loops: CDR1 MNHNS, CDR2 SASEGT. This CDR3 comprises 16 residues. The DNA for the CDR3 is TGTGCCAGCAGTGACCGGGCAGACTATAGCAATCAGCCCCAGCATTTT. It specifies CASSDRADYSNQPQHF.

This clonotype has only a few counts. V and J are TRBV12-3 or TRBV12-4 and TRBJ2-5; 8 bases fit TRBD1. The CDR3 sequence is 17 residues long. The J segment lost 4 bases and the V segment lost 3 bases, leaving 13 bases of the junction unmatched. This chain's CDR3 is CASSLVTGQGEGETQYF. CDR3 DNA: TGTGCCAGCAGTTTGGTTACCGGACAGGGCGAGGGAGAGACCCAGTACTTC.

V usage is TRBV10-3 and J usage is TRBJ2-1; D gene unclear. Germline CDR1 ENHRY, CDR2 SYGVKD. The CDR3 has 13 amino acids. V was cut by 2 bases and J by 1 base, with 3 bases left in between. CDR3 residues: CAISENSYNEQFF. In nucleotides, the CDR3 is TGTGCCATCAGTGAGAATTCCTACAATGAGCAGTTCTTC.

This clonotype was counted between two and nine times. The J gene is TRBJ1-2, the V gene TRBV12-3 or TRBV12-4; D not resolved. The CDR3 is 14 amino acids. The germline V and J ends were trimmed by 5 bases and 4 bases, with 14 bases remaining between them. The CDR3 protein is CASSNSPPGYGYTF. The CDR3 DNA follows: TGTGCCAGCAGTAACAGTCCACCTGGCTATGGCTACACCTTC.

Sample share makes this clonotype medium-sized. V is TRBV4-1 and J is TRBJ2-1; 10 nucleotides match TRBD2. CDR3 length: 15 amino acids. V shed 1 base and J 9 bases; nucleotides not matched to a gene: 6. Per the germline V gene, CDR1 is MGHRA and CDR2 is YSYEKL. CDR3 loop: CASSQAAGGPSEQFF. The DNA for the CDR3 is TGCGCCAGCAGCCAAGCAGCGGGAGGGCCTTCTGAGCAGTTCTTC.

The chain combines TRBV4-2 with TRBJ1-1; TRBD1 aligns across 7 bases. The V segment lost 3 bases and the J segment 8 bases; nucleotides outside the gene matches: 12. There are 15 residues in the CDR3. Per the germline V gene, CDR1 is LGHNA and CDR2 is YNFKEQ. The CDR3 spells CASSHLRDSNSEAFF. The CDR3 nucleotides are TGTGCCAGCAGCCACCTCCGGGACAGCAACAGCGAAGCTTTCTTT.

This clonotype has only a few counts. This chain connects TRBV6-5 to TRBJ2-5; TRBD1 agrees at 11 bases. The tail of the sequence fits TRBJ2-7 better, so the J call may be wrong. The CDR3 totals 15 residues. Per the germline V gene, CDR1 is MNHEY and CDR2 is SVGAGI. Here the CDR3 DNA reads TGTGCCAGCAGGACCCCCGGGACAGGGGGGTACGAGCAGTACTTC. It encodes CASRTPGTGGYEQYF.

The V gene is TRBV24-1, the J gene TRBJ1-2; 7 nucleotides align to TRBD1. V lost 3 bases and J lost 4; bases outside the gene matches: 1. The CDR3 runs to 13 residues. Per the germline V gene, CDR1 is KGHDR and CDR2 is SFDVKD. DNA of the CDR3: TGTGCCACCAGTGATGACAGGGTCTATGGCTACACCTTC. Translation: CATSDDRVYGYTF.

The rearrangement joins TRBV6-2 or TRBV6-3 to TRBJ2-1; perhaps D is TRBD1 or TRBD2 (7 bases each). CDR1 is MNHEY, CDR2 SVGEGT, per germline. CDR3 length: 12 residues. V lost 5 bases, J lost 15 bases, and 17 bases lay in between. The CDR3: CASSPRGDRTFF. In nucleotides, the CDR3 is TGTGCCAGCAGTCCCCGGGGGGACAGAACGTTCTTC.

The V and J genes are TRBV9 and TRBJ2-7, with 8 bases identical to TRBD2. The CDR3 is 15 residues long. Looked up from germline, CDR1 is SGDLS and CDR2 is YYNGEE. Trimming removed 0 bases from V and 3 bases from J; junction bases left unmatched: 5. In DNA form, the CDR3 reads TGTGCCAGCAGCGTAGGGTCTAGCGGGTTCTACGAGCAGTACTTC. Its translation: CASSVGSSGFYEQYF.

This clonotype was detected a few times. CDR3 bases: TGTGCCAGCAGTTTATCACGGGGGGATGGCTACACCTTC. Its protein product is CASSLSRGDGYTF. V is TRBV27 and J is TRBJ1-2, with D perhaps matching TRBD1 (5 bases). This CDR3 is built from 13 residues. From germline, CDR1 is MNHEY and CDR2 SMNVEV (reference sequence). With 0 bases removed from V and 6 bases from J, the gap between germline ends came to 8 bases.

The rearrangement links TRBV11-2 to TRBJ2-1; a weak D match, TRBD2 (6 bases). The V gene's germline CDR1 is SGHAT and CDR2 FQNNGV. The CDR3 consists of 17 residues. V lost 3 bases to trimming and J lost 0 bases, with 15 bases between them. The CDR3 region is CASSFNGLAPSYNEQFF. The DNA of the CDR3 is TGTGCCAGCAGCTTCAATGGCCTAGCGCCCTCCTACAATGAGCAGTTCTTC.

The chain's CDR3 is CSAIPNSGEEIYQPQHF. In DNA form, the CDR3 reads TGCAGTGCTATTCCGAACTCAGGGGAAGAAATTTATCAGCCCCAGCATTTT. This chain uses TRBV20-1 with TRBJ1-5, with D maybe TRBD1 (6 bases). CDR1 and CDR2 from the germline V gene are DFQATT and SNEGSKA (reference sequence). The CDR3 is 17 amino acids. Trimming cost V 4 bases and J 5 bases, with 24 bases left between them.

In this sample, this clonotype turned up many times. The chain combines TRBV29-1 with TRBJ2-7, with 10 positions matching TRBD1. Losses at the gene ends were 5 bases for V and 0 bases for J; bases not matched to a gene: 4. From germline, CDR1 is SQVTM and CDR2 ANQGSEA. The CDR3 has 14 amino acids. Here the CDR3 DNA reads TGCAGCGTTTTTGGACAGGGGGTCTCCTACGAGCAGTACTTC. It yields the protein CSVFGQGVSYEQYF.

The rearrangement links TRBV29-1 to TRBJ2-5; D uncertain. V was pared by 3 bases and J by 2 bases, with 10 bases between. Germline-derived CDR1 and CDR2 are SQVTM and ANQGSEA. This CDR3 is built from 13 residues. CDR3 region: CSVDGSDQETQYF. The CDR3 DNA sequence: TGCAGCGTTGACGGAAGTGATCAAGAGACCCAGTACTTC.

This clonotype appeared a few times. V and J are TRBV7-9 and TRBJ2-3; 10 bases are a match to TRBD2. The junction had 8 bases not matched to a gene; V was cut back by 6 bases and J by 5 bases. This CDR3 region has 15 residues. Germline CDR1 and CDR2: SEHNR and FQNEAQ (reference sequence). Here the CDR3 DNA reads TGTGCCAGCAGTCCAGCGGGAGGGCGGGGAGATACGCAGTATTTT. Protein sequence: CASSPAGGRGDTQYF.

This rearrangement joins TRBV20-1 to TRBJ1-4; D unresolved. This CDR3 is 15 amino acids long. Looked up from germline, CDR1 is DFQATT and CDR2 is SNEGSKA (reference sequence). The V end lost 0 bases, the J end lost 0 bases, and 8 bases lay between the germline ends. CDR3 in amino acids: CSARDFRSTNEKLFF. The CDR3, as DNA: TGCAGTGCTAGAGATTTTCGGTCAACTAATGAAAAACTGTTTTTT.